The present TCR beta chain was sequenced within a study of precursors of human CD4 cytotoxic T cells (dated by TCRdb to 2017 to 2018). At the level of the whole study: In total, approximately 13 donors contributed CD4+ memory subsets to the bulk TCR-seq analysis. TCR-seq analysis of around 15 donors yielded TCRalpha and TCRbeta chain sequences (table S7). Study-wide conclusions, independent of this receptor: Only about 95% of the 14 donors were included in some of the bulk TCR-seq comparisons, which suggests that not every subset was available for every donor. Compared with the TCM and TEM subsets, the IL-7Rhigh and IL-7R- TEMRA subsets had more restricted TCR repertoires, marked by lower diversity and more expanded clonotypes. A bigger share of IL-7Rhigh TEMRA clonotypes consisted of expanded effector clonotypes than was the case for TEM or TCM clonotypes. The limitation that the direction of differentiation between precursor and effector cells cannot be definitively established by a human observational design was noted by the authors.

To test a precursor-effector relationship among CD4 cytotoxic T cells, bulk UMI-based TCR sequencing was performed on four sorted CD4+ memory subsets (TCM, TEM, IL-7Rhigh TEMRA, IL-7R- TEMRA). The cells came from peripheral blood mononuclear cells that had been isolated from human blood. This clonotype is judged large (0.1 to 1%). The antigen it binds to is not known. No per-base quality is available; no much larger clone lies one base away. Sequencing relied on an Illumina MiSeq. In the source study's methods: Repertoire diversity was measured with the Shannon-Wiener index computed in VDJtools. A TCRbeta clonotype was considered expanded if its clonotype frequency was 3 or more. The public reads were quality trimmed at Q25 with fastp and then assembled into clones with MiXCR by TCRdb, keeping productive beta chains. Under each unique CDR3 protein, matching rows form one entry showing the most common genes and DNA. It is TCRdb's table, rather than the study itself, that gives the V and J calls and clone size. Here the sample has 200 to 300 distinct CDR3 sequences; 30% to 40% occur a single time. Around half of the sample comes from the top ten.

The CDR3 covers 18 residues, taking in both the cysteine and the phenylalanine. Only CDR3 DNA remains: 54 bases, in frame from the first base. V and J are truncated by 6 bases and 1 base respectively, leaving an intervening sequence of 19 bases. CDR1 and CDR2, per the germline V gene, are SGHAT and FQNNGV. The sample comprised memory CD4+ T cells from blood (PBMCs). The TCR comes from a human donor in good health. The receptor chain draws on TRBV11-2 and TRBJ2-6; the D region possibly corresponds to TRBD1 (6 bases align). The DNA sequence reads TGTGCCAGCAGTTCCGTGGGGACAAGGGCATCTGGGGCCAACGTCCTGACTTTC. This sequence encodes CASSSVGTRASGANVLTF.